This is a list of T cell receptor beta chains from one sample in a study of cytomegalovirus exposure and HLA in healthy donors. Only in-frame clones appear in the TCRdb table, and some are missing; sequencing was by immunoSEQ multiplex PCR. This table holds 160,000 or so clones, 88% found once. Material for sequencing was PBMCs. These receptors were collected from a young man in good health and CMV-seronegative. Each CDR3 is given with its conserved first and last residue. The D gene is left open where the match is weak. Size is omitted from some rows. Given values are once, few, many or a class for expanded clones.

v_gene: TRBV11-3
d_gene: TRBD1
j_gene: TRBJ2-1
abundance: once
CDR3aa: CASSLEPGRQGRYNEQFF
CDR3nt: TGTGCCAGCAGCTTAGAACCAGGAAGACAGGGGCGCTACAATGAGCAGTTCTTC

v_gene: TRBV4-3
d_gene: TRBD2
j_gene: TRBJ2-7
abundance: NA
CDR3aa: CASSQDLYPSGAYLHYEQYF
CDR3nt: TGCGCCAGCAGCCAAGATCTATATCCTAGCGGTGCGTATCTCCACTACGAGCAGTACTTC

v_gene: TRBV10-1
d_gene: TRBD2
j_gene: TRBJ2-7
abundance: NA
CDR3aa: CASSEEPGLAGYEQYF
CDR3nt: TGCGCCAGCAGTGAGGAGCCGGGACTAGCGGGATACGAGCAGTACTTC

v_gene: TRBV6-5
d_gene: NA
j_gene: TRBJ2-1
abundance: NA
CDR3aa: CASSTINYEQFF
CDR3nt: TGTGCCAGCAGTACGATTAACTATGAGCAGTTCTTC

v_gene: TRBV6-1
d_gene: NA
j_gene: TRBJ1-3
abundance: NA
CDR3aa: CASRSGGNTIYF
CDR3nt: TGTGCCAGCCGGAGTGGGGGAAACACCATATATTTT

v_gene: TRBV28
d_gene: TRBD1
j_gene: TRBJ1-2
abundance: NA
CDR3aa: CASGTRQGFYGYTF
CDR3nt: TGTGCCAGCGGGACGAGACAGGGCTTTTATGGCTACACCTTC

v_gene: TRBV6-5
d_gene: NA
j_gene: TRBJ2-4
abundance: NA
CDR3aa: CASSYSQSMAKNIQYF
CDR3nt: TGTGCCAGCAGTTACTCACAGTCTATGGCCAAAAACATTCAGTACTTC

v_gene: TRBV20-1
d_gene: NA
j_gene: TRBJ1-4
abundance: NA
CDR3aa: CSAREYGELFF
CDR3nt: TGCAGCGCTAGAGAATACGGGGAACTGTTTTTT

v_gene: TRBV6-1
d_gene: TRBD2
j_gene: TRBJ2-1
abundance: NA
CDR3aa: CASTTSGAPQGQFF
CDR3nt: TGTGCCAGCACCACTAGCGGGGCCCCTCAGGGGCAGTTCTTC

v_gene: TRBV30
d_gene: NA
j_gene: TRBJ1-6
abundance: NA
CDR3aa: CAWTRVSPNPPLHF
CDR3nt: TGTGCCTGGACCCGCGTTAGTCCTAATCCACCCCTCCACTTT

v_gene: TRBV4-1
d_gene: TRBD1
j_gene: TRBJ1-1
abundance: NA
CDR3aa: CASSQGDREAFF
CDR3nt: TGCGCCAGCAGCCAAGGGGACAGGGAAGCTTTCTTT

v_gene: TRBV5-5
d_gene: TRBD1
j_gene: TRBJ1-2
abundance: once
CDR3aa: CASSIIPGQDNYGYTF
CDR3nt: TGTGCCAGCAGCATAATACCGGGACAGGATAACTATGGCTACACCTTC

v_gene: TRBV10-2
d_gene: TRBD2
j_gene: TRBJ2-1
abundance: once
CDR3aa: CASRGGLAGGNEQFF
CDR3nt: TGCGCCAGCAGGGGGGGACTAGCGGGGGGCAATGAGCAGTTCTTC

v_gene: TRBV28
d_gene: NA
j_gene: TRBJ1-5
abundance: NA
CDR3aa: CASSFEPGQPQHF
CDR3nt: TGTGCCAGCAGTTTCGAGCCCGGTCAGCCCCAGCATTTT

v_gene: TRBV7-2
d_gene: NA
j_gene: TRBJ1-1
abundance: few
CDR3aa: CASSSRGLSSEAFF
CDR3nt: TGTGCCAGCAGCTCACGTGGACTATCGTCTGAAGCTTTCTTT

v_gene: TRBV28
d_gene: NA
j_gene: TRBJ1-2
abundance: NA
CDR3aa: CASSHPPGQSNYGYTF
CDR3nt: TGTGCCAGCAGTCACCCCCCGGGACAAAGTAACTATGGCTACACCTTC